This T cell receptor beta chain was recovered during a study of T cell responses to AZD1222 COVID-19 vaccine. On the study more broadly: Researchers grouped second doses given at about 4 or about 12 weeks into one pool.

V lost 1 base, J lost 4 bases, and 11 bases stayed unmatched. The CDR3 contains 17 residues. Germline V gene sequence: CDR1 LGHNA, CDR2 YNFKEQ. Turning to this clone: The antigen remains undetermined.

The protocol was immunoSEQ multiplex PCR, while the TCRdb copy is restricted to in-frame clones and leaves out a portion. This table has around 95,000 clones, just under 90% appearing once. Whole-study results and caveats: In all cases, repertoires were sampled only after the peak T cell response. The donor cohort was predominantly white British with a female majority, and clonal diversity may have been underestimated. Unmutated variant regions reportedly attract nearly half of all spike-specific TCRs.

This sequence joins TRBV4-2 and TRBJ1-2; 8 bases line up with TRBD1. This material consisted of peripheral blood, taken on day 0 of AZD1222 vaccination. The sequence was obtained from an adult in good health. The chain's CDR3 is CASSQATLTGGGYGYTF. CDR3 nucleotides: TGTGCCAGCAGCCAAGCGACCCTAACAGGGGGAGGCTATGGCTACACCTTC.